This T cell receptor beta chain emerged from a study of T cells in Graves' hyperthyroidism and ophthalmopathy. There were TCR beta CDR3 regions amplified from RNA transcripts. In the first-round RT-PCR of the TCR CDR3, the HTBI primer set was used. TCRdb re-called the multiplex PCR reads with MiXCR, one entry per CDR3 protein. Of some 500,000 distinct CDR3 sequences listed, around 22% are singletons. This clonotype was counted many times. Trimming cost V 10 bases and J 2 bases, with 21 bases left between them. The CDR3 length is 15 residues. Germline values: CDR1 MDHEN, CDR2 SYDVKM. The source is a woman aged 25 to 39 with Graves' ophthalmopathy. This chain joins TRBV28 and TRBJ2-7, with a tentative D call TRBD2 (6 bases). The sequenced sample consisted of blood. In nucleotides, the CDR3 is TGTGCCACCCTAAACCTGTGGCGGGGCCCCTACGAGCAGTACTTC. Its protein product is CATLNLWRGPYEQYF.